This T cell receptor beta chain came from a study of T cell repertoires in ileal Crohn's disease. Some clones are missing from TCRdb's copy, which holds only in-frame ones; the method was immunoSEQ multiplex PCR. The table records about 12,000 clones, roughly 79% of them present only once. Trimming took off 1 base at V and 2 bases at J, with 10 bases between the two ends. This CDR3 is built from 15 residues. Germline-derived CDR1 and CDR2 are LNHNV and YYDKDF (reference sequence). The receptor's source is an adult with Crohn's disease. Sequencing was carried out using ileal tissue. The J gene is TRBJ2-3, the V gene TRBV15; D is ambiguous. CDR3 nucleotide sequence: TGTGCCACCAGCAGAGCTTTCGTAGCCACAGATACGCAGTATTTT. Translation gives CATSRAFVATDTQYF.